The TCR beta chain under discussion was sequenced for a study of cytomegalovirus exposure and HLA in healthy donors. Regarding this clone: Its antigen is not known.

The PCR employed 60 Vbeta primers together with 13 Jbeta primers. Generated by immunoSEQ multiplex PCR, the TCRdb table keeps only in-frame clones and is missing some. The data hold 110,000 or so clones, with over 65% observed a single time. From germline, CDR1 is SGHKS and CDR2 YYEKEE (reference sequence). V dropped 0 bases and J dropped 5 bases, with 12 bases sitting between them. The CDR3 is 15 amino acids. Whole-study results and caveats: Using a false discovery rate of 0.05, a later analysis showed that some 16,000 TCR beta sequences were associated with HLA alleles.

The chain combines TRBV5-5 with TRBJ1-5; D not certain. The sequenced sample consisted of PBMCs. This TCR derives from a woman younger than 35 in good health and CMV-seronegative. The CDR3 region is CASSLALQSYQPQHF. The CDR3 DNA sequence: TGTGCCAGCAGCTTGGCCTTGCAGTCCTATCAGCCCCAGCATTTT.